The T cell receptor beta chain under discussion was sequenced for a study of long-term antiretroviral therapy in people with HIV. Study at large: When the earliest samples were collected, ART was typically delayed until CD4 counts fell.

Notes on the study in general: HIV repertoires covered narrower CDR3 length ranges than controls did. Data on ART adherence, viral resistance or therapy changes were unavailable. Whichever time point was examined, clones expanded before ART dominated the repertoire.

Notes on this clone: Its antigen is undetermined.

The V gene's germline CDR1 is WNHNN and CDR2 SYGVQD (reference sequence). Deletions cut 0 bases from V and 1 base from J, with 12 bases between. This CDR3 has 16 amino acids. Survey-level immunoSEQ v3.0 assays were run. TCRdb's copy holds only in-frame clones and misses some; the assay was immunoSEQ multiplex PCR. The sample lists 23,000 or so clones; approximately 95% were seen once. This TCR was recovered from a middle-aged woman with HIV. V is TRBV10-1 and J is TRBJ2-5; D is unresolved. This specimen was unsorted PBMCs, taken 7.6 years after starting antiretroviral therapy. The CDR3 coding sequence is TGCGCCAGCAGTGAGTCGTTAGACACCGGCCAAGAGACCCAGTACTTC. Encoded protein: CASSESLDTGQETQYF.